This T cell receptor (beta chain) was sequenced in a study of B cell selection in AIRE deficiency. Sequencing used immunoSEQ multiplex PCR; TCRdb keeps in-frame clones, though not all of them. The top ten hold about 1.1% of the sample, which has around 26,000 clones, around 93% seen once. The regulatory T cell sort gate was CD4+CD25hiCD127low/negative. Controls came from healthy donors unrelated to patients. Trimming took 1 base from V and 3 from J, leaving 3 bases between them. The CDR3 consists of 12 residues. Germline CDR1 SGHDT, CDR2 YYEEEE. Study observations and caveats: Only TCRbeta was sequenced; around 35% of shared healthy Treg sequences appeared in Tconv. Shorter CDR3s marked shared Treg sequences, biased toward few non-templated insertions.

As for this clone: Its antigen is unidentified.

The rearrangement uses TRBV5-6 and TRBJ2-3; D call uncertain. This sequence originates from a human donor in good health. Sequencing was performed on CD4+CD25+ Tregs sorted from PBMCs. The CDR3 bases are TGTGCCAGCAGCTTGTGGACAGATACGCAGTATTTT. Translated, it gives CASSLWTDTQYF.